This TCR beta chain was recovered during a study of CD8 T cells in Susac syndrome. Sequencing of TCR beta drew on CD8+ and CD4+ T cells from blood. It was negative isolation that provided the CD8+ and CD4+ T cells, whereas TEMRA cells were enriched by FACS. The RNA, about 0.5 to 1 ug, was put through reverse transcription using random hexamers. The TCR beta CDR3 was amplified by immunoSEQ multiplex PCR across 54 Vbeta, 13 Jbeta. In TCRdb, the immunoSEQ multiplex PCR reads were re-called with MiXCR into one record per CDR3 protein. The table records 150,000 to 200,000 distinct CDR3 sequences, around 94% of them present only once. V shed 2 bases and J shed 2 bases, with 11 bases lying between them. The CDR3 length is 15 residues. Germline assignment: CDR1 MNHEY and CDR2 SVGAGI. The sample holds one count of this clonotype.

This chain joins TRBV6-5 and TRBJ2-3; either TRBD1 or TRBD2 may fit D (5 bases each). This TCR was recovered from a human donor in good health. Source material: CD4+ T cells from PBMCs. CDR3 sequence reads: CASSYGGTHTDTQYF. Written as DNA, the CDR3 is TGTGCCAGCAGTTACGGGGGAACACACACAGATACGCAGTATTTT.